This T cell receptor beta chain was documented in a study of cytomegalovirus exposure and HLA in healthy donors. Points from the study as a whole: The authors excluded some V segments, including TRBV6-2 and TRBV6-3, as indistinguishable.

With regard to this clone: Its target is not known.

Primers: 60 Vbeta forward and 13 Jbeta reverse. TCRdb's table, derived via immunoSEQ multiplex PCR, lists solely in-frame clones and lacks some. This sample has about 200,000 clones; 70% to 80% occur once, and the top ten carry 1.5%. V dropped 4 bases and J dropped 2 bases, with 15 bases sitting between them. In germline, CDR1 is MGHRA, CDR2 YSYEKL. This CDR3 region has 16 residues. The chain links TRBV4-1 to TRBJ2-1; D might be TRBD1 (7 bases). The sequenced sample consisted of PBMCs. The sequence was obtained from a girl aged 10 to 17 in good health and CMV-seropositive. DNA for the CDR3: TGCGCCAGCAGCCCCGGGGCGGGACAGACCTACAATGAGCAGTTCTTC. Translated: CASSPGAGQTYNEQFF.